The present T cell receptor (beta chain) was sequenced within a study of shared clonotypes between healthy human individuals (dated by TCRdb to 2020 to 2022). Notes on the research overall: The cohort included a few men and two women between 18 and 49 years of age. For each donor, CD4 naive and CD4 memory were each given three plates, CD8 naive was given two plates, and CD8 memory was given one plate. To estimate repertoire size and how much clonotype sharing occurs between individuals, the study deeply sequenced the blood TCR repertoires of about 5 healthy adults. To increase sequencing depth and limit assay-specific biases, different laboratories used diverse techniques to prepare libraries and sequence TCR repertoires. Per donor, leukapheresis produced somewhere between about 0.85 and 9.5 billion PBMCs.

In regard to this clone: Its antigen specificity is not known. Base qualities are not recorded, but no much larger clone differs from it by a single base.

Using the deep immunoSEQ assay, multiplex PCR amplified TCR CDR3 regions from genomic DNA. Genomic DNA extracted from each cell subset was distributed evenly over all wells of several immunoSEQ 96-well plates, and each plate served as one replicate. For sorted subsets, 150 to 250 ng genomic DNA, equal to about 30,000 T cell genomes, was loaded into each replicate PCR. Purified libraries were measured with a Qubit 3.0 fluorometer, size-checked on a Bioanalyzer 2100, and measured again with the KAPA Library Quantification kit. Every immunoSEQ 96-well plate was sequenced on a separate single-read 150-cycle Illumina NextSeq 550 flow cell. The source study handled its data this way. Because the immunoSEQ output included only junctional sequences and no quality scores, the filtering could not be the same as the filtering used for full-length reads. Sequences were annotated with PyIR, a Python wrapper for IgBLAST v1.9, using IMGT germline references to assign V/J genes and CDR3. Any read was removed if the V/J assignment was weak (E-value above 1e-6), the CDR3 was missing, or the read contained stop codons, out-of-frame junctions, or ambiguous translated residues. A V3J clonotype was defined by an identical inferred V gene, J gene, and CDR3 amino acid sequence. To compute the percentage overlap between repertoires, the number of shared unique clonotypes was divided by the size of the smaller repertoire. Richness of each repertoire was evaluated using RTK rarefaction, the Chao1 estimator, and Recon v2.1 estimates of unobserved clonotypes. OLGA was used to compute generation probabilities for all TCRbeta clonotypes that the gDNA method yielded from a few donors. The table comes from immuneACCESS by way of TCRdb, which keeps in-frame sequences with V and J called. Part of the clones is missing from these tables; in studies checked, under half for an unresolved V gene and the rest for unknown reasons. The V and J calls and clone size come from that table; D and trimming were worked out from the DNA. Here the sample has about 590,000 clones; roughly 95% occur a single time. The biggest ten clones account for about 0.11% of the sample.

CDR1 and CDR2, looked up from the germline V gene, are SQVTM and ANQGSEA. Trimming takes 1 base off V and 0 bases off J; junction bases not matched to a gene: 6. The CDR3 numbers 16 residues from cysteine through phenylalanine. Of the read, only the CDR3 DNA is kept; its 48 bases are in frame from base 1. The paper as a whole reports these results and caveats: Based on pairwise subsampling, the degree of clonotype sharing among donors was expected to be affected by sequencing depth. Clonotypes shared by all four sorted-subset donors showed higher generation probabilities than non-shared clonotypes. Only blood was sampled, and tissue TCR repertoires likely differ from those in blood. Incomplete sequencing was indicated by rarefaction of sorted-subset datasets, despite the large sequencing depth. Across a few donors, approximately 4.6% of naive CD4, over 3% of naive CD8, roughly 2.3% of memory CD4, and 0.4% of memory CD8 clonotypes were shared. Because the study included only a small number of donors, the genetic and exposure-history diversity represented was limited. Larger estimated clonotype richness was generally found for naive subsets than for memory subsets.

CD8 naive samples were obtained by positive selection for CCR7 among CD45RO-negative cells, yielding a CD45RA+CCR7+ population from which TemRA cells were excluded. The donors were healthy, HIV-negative adults with no recently reported acute infections or vaccinations. All donors were Caucasian adults living in Nashville, Tennessee, USA. Blood was obtained by leukapheresis, after which PBMCs were separated by Ficoll-Histopaque density gradient centrifugation and cryopreserved in liquid nitrogen vapor phase. Purity and quantity of every magnetically sorted T cell population were checked by analytical flow cytometry. Genomic DNA was isolated from each sorted fraction and quantified by UV absorbance on a Nanodrop 2000c.

The V and J segments used are TRBV29-1 and TRBJ2-7, with 10 bases in between that match TRBD2. Sequences were obtained from naive CD8+ T cells sorted from blood. This sample's cell subset or site label indicates: CD45RA+CCR7+. The receptor's source is a woman in her 30s in good health. The CDR3 region has the sequence CSVEAGLAGASYEQYF. The nucleotide sequence is given as TGCAGCGTTGAAGCGGGGCTAGCGGGAGCCTCCTACGAGCAGTACTTC.